This T cell receptor (beta chain) was found in a study of CD8+ T cells in alopecia areata. Starting from PBMCs, sorting isolated CD4+ and CD8+ T cells. Following RNA extraction, reverse transcription yielded cDNA that acted as the sequencing template. Profiled with immunoSEQ multiplex PCR; TCRdb holds only in-frame clones, not every one. The data show hundreds of thousands of clones, with around 62% seen just once and 0.45% held by the top ten. V shed 2 bases, J shed 1 base, and the junction held 3 bases outside the gene matches. Germline V gives CDR1 SGDLS, CDR2 YYNGEE. CDR3 length: 16 amino acids. The material sequenced was CD4+ T cells sorted from blood, taken at week 0. The TCR was taken from a human donor with alopecia areata. The rearrangement links TRBV9 to TRBJ2-6; 7 bases fit TRBD1. CDR3 region: CASSVTGASGANVLTF. CDR3 nucleotide sequence: TGTGCCAGCAGCGTTACAGGGGCGTCTGGGGCCAACGTCCTGACTTTC.